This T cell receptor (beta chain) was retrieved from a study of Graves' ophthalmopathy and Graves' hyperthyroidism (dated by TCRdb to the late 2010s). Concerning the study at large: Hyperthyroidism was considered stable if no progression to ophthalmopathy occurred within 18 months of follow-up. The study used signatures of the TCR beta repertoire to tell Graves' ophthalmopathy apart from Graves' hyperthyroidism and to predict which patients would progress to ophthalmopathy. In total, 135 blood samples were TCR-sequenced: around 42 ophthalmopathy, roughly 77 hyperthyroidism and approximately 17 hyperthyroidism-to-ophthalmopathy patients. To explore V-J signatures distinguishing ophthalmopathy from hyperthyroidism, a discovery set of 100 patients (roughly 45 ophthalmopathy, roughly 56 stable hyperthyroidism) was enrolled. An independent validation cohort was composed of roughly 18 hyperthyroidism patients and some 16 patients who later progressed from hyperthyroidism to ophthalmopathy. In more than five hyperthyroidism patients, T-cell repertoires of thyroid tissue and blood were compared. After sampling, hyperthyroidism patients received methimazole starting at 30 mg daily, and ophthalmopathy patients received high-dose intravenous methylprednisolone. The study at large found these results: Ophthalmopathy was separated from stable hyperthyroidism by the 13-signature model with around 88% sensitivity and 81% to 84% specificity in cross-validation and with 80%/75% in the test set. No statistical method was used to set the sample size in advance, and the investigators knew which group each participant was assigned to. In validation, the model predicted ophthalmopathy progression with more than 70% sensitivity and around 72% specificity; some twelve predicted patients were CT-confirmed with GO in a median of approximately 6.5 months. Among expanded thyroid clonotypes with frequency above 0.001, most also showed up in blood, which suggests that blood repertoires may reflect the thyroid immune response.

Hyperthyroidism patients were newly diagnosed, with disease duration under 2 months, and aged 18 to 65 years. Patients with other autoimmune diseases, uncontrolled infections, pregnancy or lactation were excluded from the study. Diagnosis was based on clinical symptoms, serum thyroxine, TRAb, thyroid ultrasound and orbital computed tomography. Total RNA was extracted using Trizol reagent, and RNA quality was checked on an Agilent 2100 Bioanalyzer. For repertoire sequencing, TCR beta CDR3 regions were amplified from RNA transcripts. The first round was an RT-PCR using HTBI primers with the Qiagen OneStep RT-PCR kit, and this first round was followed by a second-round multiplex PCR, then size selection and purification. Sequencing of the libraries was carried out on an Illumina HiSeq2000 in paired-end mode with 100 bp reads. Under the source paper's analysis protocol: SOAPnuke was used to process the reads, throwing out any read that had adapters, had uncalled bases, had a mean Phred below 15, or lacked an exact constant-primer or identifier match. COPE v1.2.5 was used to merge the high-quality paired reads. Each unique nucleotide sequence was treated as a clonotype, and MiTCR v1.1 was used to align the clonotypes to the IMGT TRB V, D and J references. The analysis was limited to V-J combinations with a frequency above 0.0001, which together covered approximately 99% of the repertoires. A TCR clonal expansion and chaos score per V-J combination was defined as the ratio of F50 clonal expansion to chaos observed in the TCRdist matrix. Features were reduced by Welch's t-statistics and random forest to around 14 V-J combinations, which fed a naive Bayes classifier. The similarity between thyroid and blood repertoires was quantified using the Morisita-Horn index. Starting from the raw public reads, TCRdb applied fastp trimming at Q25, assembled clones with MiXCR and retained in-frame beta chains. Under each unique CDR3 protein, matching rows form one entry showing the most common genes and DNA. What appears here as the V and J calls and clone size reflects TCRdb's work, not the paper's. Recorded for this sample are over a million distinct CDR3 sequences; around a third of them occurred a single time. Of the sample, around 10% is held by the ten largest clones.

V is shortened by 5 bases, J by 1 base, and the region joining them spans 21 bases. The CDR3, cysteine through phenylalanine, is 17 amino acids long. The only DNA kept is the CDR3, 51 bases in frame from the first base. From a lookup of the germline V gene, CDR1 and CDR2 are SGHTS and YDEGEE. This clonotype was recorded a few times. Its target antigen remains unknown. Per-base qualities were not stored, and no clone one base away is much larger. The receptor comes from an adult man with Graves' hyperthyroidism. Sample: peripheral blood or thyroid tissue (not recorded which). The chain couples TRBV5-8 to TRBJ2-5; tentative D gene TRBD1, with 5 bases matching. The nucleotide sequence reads TGTGCCAGCAGATTAACAGGACGTGGCCGCAGCCAAGAGACCCAGTACTTC. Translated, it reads CASRLTGRGRSQETQYF.